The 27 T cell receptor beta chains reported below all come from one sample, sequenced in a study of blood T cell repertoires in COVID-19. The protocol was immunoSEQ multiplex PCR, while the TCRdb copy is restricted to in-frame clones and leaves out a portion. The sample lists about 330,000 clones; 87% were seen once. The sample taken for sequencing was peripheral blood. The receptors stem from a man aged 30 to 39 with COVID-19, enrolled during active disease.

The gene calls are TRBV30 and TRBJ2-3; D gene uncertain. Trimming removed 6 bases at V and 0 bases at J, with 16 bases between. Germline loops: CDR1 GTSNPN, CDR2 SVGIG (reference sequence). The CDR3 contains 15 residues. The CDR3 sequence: CACQAIAGSTDTQYF. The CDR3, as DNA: TGTGCCTGCCAAGCGATCGCTGGCAGCACAGATACGCAGTATTTT.

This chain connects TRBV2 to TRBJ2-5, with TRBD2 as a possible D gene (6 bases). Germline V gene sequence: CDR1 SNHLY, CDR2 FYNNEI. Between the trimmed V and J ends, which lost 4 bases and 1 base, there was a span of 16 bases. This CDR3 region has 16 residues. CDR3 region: CASSVGGAARQETQYF. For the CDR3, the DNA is TGTGCCAGCAGTGTAGGCGGGGCCGCTCGCCAAGAGACCCAGTACTTC.

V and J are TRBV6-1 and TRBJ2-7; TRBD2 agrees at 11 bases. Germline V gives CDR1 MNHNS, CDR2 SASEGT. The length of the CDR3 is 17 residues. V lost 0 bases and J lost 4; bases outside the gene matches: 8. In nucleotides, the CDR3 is TGTGCCAGCAGTGAAGCGCCGCTAGCGGGAGGTTTATACGAGCAGTACTTC. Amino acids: CASSEAPLAGGLYEQYF.

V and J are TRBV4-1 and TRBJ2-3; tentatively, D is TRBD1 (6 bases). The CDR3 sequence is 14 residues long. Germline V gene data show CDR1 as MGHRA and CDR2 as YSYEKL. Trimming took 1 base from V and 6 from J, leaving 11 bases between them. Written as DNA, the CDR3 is TGCGCCAGCAGCCAAGCACAGGGTACCGATACGCAGTATTTT. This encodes CASSQAQGTDTQYF.

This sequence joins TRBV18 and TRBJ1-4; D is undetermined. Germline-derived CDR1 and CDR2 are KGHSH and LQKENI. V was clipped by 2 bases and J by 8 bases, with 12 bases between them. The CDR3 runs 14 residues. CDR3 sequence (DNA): TGTGCCAGCTCACCAAACAGTAACCGGGAAAAACTGTTTTTT. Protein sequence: CASSPNSNREKLFF.

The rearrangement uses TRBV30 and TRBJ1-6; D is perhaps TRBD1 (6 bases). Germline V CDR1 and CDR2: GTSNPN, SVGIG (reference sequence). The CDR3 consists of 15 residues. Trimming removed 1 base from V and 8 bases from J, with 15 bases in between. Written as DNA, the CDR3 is TGTGCCTGGAGTGACATACAGGGTATGGATTCACCCCTCCACTTT. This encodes CAWSDIQGMDSPLHF.

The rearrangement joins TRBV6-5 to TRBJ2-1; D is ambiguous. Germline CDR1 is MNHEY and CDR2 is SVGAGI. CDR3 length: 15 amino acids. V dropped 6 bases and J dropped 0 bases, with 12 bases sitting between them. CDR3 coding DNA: TGTGCCAGCAGGGAGACGGCGAGCTCCTACAATGAGCAGTTCTTC. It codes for CASRETASSYNEQFF.

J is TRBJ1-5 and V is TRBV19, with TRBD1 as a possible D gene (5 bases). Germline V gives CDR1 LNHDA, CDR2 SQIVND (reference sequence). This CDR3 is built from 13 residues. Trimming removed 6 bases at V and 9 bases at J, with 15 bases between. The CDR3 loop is CASRGRAQGPQHF. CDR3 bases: TGTGCCAGTAGAGGCAGGGCCCAGGGGCCCCAGCATTTT.

CDR3 nucleotide sequence: TGTGCCACCAGTGCCCTCGGGGGTCAGCCCCAGCATTTT. This translates into CATSALGGQPQHF. This sequence joins TRBV24-1 and TRBJ1-5; perhaps TRBD1 as D (5 bases). The CDR3 totals 13 residues. Germline-derived CDR1 and CDR2 are KGHDR and SFDVKD. The V gene lost 5 bases and the J gene lost 6 bases, with 10 bases spanning the gap.

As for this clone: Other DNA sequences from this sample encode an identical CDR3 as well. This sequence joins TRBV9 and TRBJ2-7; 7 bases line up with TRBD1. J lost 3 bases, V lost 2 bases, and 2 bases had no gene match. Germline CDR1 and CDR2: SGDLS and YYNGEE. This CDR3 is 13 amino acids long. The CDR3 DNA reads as TGTGCCAGCAGCGTGGGACAGAGCTACGAGCAGTACTTC. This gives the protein CASSVGQSYEQYF.

CDR3 sequence: CASKWTGSNQPQHF. The CDR3 nucleotides are TGTGCCAGTAAGTGGACAGGGAGTAATCAGCCCCAGCATTTT. The chain is built from TRBV19 and TRBJ1-5; 8 bases line up with TRBD1. The CDR3 extends over 14 amino acids. Germline V gene lookup returns CDR1 LNHDA and CDR2 SQIVND (reference sequence). Trimming at V came to 7 bases and at J to 4 bases, leaving 6 bases not matched to a gene.

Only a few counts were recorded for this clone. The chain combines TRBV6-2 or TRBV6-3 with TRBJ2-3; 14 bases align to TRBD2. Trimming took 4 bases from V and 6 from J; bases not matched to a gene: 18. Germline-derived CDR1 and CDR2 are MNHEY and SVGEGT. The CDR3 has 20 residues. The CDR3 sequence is CASSSQQVGGLAGVVDTQYF. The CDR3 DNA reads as TGTGCCAGCAGTTCCCAACAGGTGGGGGGACTAGCGGGAGTAGTGGATACGCAGTATTTT.

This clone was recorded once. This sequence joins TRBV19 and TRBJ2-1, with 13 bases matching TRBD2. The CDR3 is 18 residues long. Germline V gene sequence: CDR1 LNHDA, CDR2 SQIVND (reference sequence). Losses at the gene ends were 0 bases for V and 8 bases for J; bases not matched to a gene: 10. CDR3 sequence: CASSIEGSLAGGPDEQFF. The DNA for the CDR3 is TGTGCCAGTAGTATAGAGGGATCACTAGCGGGAGGGCCTGATGAGCAGTTCTTC.

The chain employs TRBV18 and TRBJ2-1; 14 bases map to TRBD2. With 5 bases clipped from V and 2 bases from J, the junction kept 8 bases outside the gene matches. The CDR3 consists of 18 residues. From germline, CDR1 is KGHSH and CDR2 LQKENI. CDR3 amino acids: CASSRGTSGGLTYNEQFF. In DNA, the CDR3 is TGTGCCAGCTCAAGAGGGACTAGCGGGGGACTTACCTACAATGAGCAGTTCTTC.

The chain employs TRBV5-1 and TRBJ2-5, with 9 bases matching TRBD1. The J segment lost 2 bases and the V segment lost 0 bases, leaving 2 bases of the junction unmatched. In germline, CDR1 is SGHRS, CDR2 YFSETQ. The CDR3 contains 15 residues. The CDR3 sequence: CASSLAGTGQETQYF. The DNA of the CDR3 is TGCGCCAGCAGCTTGGCGGGGACAGGGCAAGAGACCCAGTACTTC.

The CDR3 here is CATERQGGELFF. Here the CDR3 DNA reads TGTGCCACCGAGAGGCAGGGCGGGGAGCTGTTTTTT. This chain connects TRBV2 to TRBJ2-2; TRBD1 is a possible D gene (5 bases). V lost 10 bases to trimming and J lost 7 bases, with 13 bases between them. The germline CDR1 and CDR2 sequences are SNHLY and FYNNEI. The CDR3 is 12 residues long.

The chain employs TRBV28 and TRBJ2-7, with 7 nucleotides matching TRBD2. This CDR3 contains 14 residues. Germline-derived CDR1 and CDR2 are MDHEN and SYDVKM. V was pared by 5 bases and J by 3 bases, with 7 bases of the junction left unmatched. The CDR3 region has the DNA TGTGCCAGCAGTCCTGGGACTAATGTCTACGAGCAGTACTTC. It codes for CASSPGTNVYEQYF.

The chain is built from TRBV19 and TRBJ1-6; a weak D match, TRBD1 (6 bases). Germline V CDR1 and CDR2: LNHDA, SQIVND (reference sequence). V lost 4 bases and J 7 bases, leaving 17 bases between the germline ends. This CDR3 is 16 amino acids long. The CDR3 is CASSKGTSGRNSPLHF. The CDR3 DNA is TGTGCCAGTAGTAAAGGGACATCCGGACGGAATTCACCCCTCCACTTT.

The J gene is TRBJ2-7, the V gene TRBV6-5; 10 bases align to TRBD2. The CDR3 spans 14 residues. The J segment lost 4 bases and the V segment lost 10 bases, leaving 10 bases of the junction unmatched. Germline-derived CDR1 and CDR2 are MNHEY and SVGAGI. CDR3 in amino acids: CAISLSGREYEQYF. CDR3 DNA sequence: TGTGCCATCTCACTCAGCGGGAGGGAATACGAGCAGTACTTC.

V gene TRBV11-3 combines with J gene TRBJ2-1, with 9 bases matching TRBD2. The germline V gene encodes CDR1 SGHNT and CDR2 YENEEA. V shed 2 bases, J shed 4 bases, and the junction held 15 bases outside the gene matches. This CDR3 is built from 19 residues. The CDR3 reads CASSLSPFSREGSYNEQFF. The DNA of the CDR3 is TGTGCCAGCAGCTTATCCCCATTTTCGCGGGAGGGTTCGTACAATGAGCAGTTCTTC. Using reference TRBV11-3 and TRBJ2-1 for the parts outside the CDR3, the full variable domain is EAGVVQSPRYKIIEKKQPVAFWCNPISGHNTLYWYLQNLGQGPELLIRYENEEAVDDSQLPKDRFSAERLKGVDSTLKIQPAELGDSAVYLCASSLSPFSREGSYNEQFFGPGTRLTVL.

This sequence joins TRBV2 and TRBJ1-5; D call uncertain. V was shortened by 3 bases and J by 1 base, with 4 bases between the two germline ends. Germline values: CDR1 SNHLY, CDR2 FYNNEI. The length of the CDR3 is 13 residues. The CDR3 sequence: CASSDLSNQPQHF. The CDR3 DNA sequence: TGTGCCAGCAGTGATCTAAGCAATCAGCCCCAGCATTTT.

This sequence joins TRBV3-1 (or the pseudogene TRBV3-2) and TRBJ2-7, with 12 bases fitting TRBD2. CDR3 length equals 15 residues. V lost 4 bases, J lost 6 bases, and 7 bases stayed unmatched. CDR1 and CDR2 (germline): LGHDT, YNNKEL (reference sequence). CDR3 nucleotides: TGTGCCAGCAGCCTGAGTCTAGCGGGAGGGCGCGAGCAGTACTTC. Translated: CASSLSLAGGREQYF.

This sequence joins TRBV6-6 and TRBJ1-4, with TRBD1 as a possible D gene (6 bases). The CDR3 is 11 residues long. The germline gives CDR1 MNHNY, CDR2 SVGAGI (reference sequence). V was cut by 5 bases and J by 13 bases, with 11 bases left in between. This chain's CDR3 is CASSNTGTLFF. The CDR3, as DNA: TGTGCCAGCAGTAACACAGGGACACTGTTTTTT.

The DNA for the CDR3 is TGTGCCAGCAGCCAAGATCGTCAGTCCTACAATGAGCAGTTCTTC. This encodes CASSQDRQSYNEQFF. This chain joins TRBV3-1 (or the pseudogene TRBV3-2) and TRBJ2-1, with no clear D. Looked up from germline, CDR1 is LGHDT and CDR2 is YNNKEL (reference sequence). The CDR3 has 15 amino acids. V lost 0 bases to trimming and J lost 1 base, with 7 bases between them.

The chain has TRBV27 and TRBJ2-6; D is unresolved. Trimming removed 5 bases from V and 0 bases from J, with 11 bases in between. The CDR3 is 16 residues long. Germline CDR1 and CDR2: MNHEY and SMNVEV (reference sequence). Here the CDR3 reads CASSPSYISGANVLTF. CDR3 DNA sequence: TGTGCCAGCAGTCCATCGTACATCTCTGGGGCCAACGTCCTGACTTTC.

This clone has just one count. The CDR3 sequence is CASSQGGGLNEQYF. CDR3 nucleotide sequence: TGTGCCAGCAGCCAAGGGGGGGGATTGAACGAGCAGTACTTC. The V gene is TRBV9, the J gene TRBJ2-7, with TRBD2 as a possible D gene (7 bases). The CDR3 has 14 amino acids. The germline CDR1 and CDR2 sequences are SGDLS and YYNGEE. Trimming removed 4 bases from V and 5 bases from J, with 16 bases in between. Filled out from reference TRBV9 and TRBJ2-7, the complete variable domain reads DSGVTQTPKHLITATGQRVTLRCSPRSGDLSVYWYQQSLDQGLQFLIQYYNGEERAKGNILERFSAQQFPDLHSELNLSSLELGDSALYFCASSQGGGLNEQYFGPGTRLTVT.

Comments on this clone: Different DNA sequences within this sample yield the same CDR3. In nucleotides, the CDR3 is TGTGCCAGCAGCGTACAGGGGACCGGGGAGCTGTTTTTT. It translates to CASSVQGTGELFF. This chain uses TRBV9 with TRBJ2-2, with D perhaps matching TRBD1 (6 bases). Germline V gives CDR1 SGDLS, CDR2 YYNGEE. The CDR3 contains 13 residues. The ends were cut back, 1 base at V and 5 bases at J, with 6 bases in the middle.